This T cell receptor (beta chain) was sequenced for a study of shared clonotypes between healthy human individuals. The wider study: Per donor, CD8 memory used one plate, CD8 naive used two, CD4 memory used three and CD4 naive used three. Overall study results and limits: Read depth was anticipated to influence clonotype sharing among donors.

A single count supports this clone. Antigen unknown. Assay used: immunoSEQ multiplex PCR; TCRdb lists only in-frame clones, some missing. The sample lists 2.3 million or so clones, approximately 95% occurring once. This CDR3 region has 14 residues. V was pared by 5 bases and J by 5 bases, with 12 bases between. Germline CDR1 is MNHEY and CDR2 is SMNVEV (reference sequence). The study drew all its donors from Caucasian adults living in Nashville, Tennessee. The TCR sequence derives from a man aged 18 to 29 in good health. Some clones in this sample may be carry-over from other donors' samples. This chain joins TRBV27 and TRBJ1-4; D might be TRBD1 (6 bases). Sequenced material: naive CD4+ T cells from PBMCs. Subset reported: CD45RA+ positively selected. The DNA of the CDR3 is TGTGCCAGCAGTCGTGGGACACCCAATGAAAAACTGTTTTTT. It translates to CASSRGTPNEKLFF.